One sample yielded the 20 T cell receptor beta chains listed below, sequenced in a study of tumor-infiltrating lymphocytes in oesophageal squamous cell carcinoma. TCRdb processed the PCR reads anew with MiXCR; each CDR3 protein has one entry. Of under 20,000 distinct CDR3 sequences listed, less than 50% are singletons. Sequencing used esophageal tumor tissue. The source is a male donor with esophageal squamous cell carcinoma.

With respect to this clonotype: Because it lacks the conserved phenylalanine or tryptophan at the end, this CDR3 is likely a read error. No DNA is shown, since the ends of the CDR3 on it are uncertain; the CDR3 is the one TCRdb lists. This rearrangement joins TRBV7-8 to TRBJ2-1; TRBD1, the table's D call, lacks a check against the DNA. The length of the CDR3 is 16 amino acids, counting both ends. The germline gives CDR1 SGHVS, CDR2 FQNEAQ. CDR3 protein: CASSLPGGSGEQYFGS.

The genes are TRBV6-1 and TRBJ1-1; weak D call: TRBD1 (5 bases). Looked up from germline, CDR1 is MNHNS and CDR2 is SASEGT. Trimming stripped 5 bases from V and 3 bases from J, with 16 bases between. The CDR3 is 15 amino acids. CDR3 bases: TGTGCCAGCAGTACAGGTCCCTCTGGGTACACTGAAGCTTTCTTT. Translated, it gives CASSTGPSGYTEAFF.

CDR3 DNA sequence: TGTGCCAGCAGATCACAGGGAGGGCTGAACTATGGCTACACCTTC. As protein: CASRSQGGLNYGYTF. The chain joins TRBV6-1 to TRBJ1-2; a possible D gene is TRBD1 (6 bases). The ends were cut back, 6 bases at V and 2 bases at J, with 16 bases in the middle. CDR1 is MNHNS, CDR2 SASEGT, per germline. The CDR3 length is 15 residues.

This clonotype occurred a few times. V usage is TRBV7-9 and J usage is TRBJ2-7; tentatively, D is TRBD2 (6 bases). V was clipped by 4 bases and J by 0 bases, with 10 bases between them. The CDR3 contains 14 residues. Germline V lookup: CDR1 SEHNR, CDR2 FQNEAQ (reference sequence). CDR3 region: CASSSRERSYEQYF. CDR3 bases: TGTGCCAGCAGCTCCCGGGAGCGCTCCTACGAGCAGTACTTC.

V is TRBV7-8 and J is TRBJ2-3; no firm D call. The CDR3 has 14 residues. Germline CDR1 is SGHVS and CDR2 is FQNEAQ. V lost 2 bases to trimming and J lost 4 bases, with 10 bases between them. The CDR3 sequence: CASSLRTPADTQYF. In DNA, the CDR3 is TGTGCCAGCAGCTTAAGAACCCCCGCAGATACGCAGTATTTT.

The chain uses TRBV5-3 and TRBJ2-3, with D possibly called TRBD1 or TRBD2 (5 bases each). TRBV5-3 counts as an open reading frame of uncertain function. The CDR3 is made up of 14 amino acids. The V gene lost 8 bases and the J gene lost 3 bases, with 16 bases spanning the gap. The CDR3 sequence is CASSRDGGTDTQYF. The CDR3 region has the DNA TGTGCCAGCAGCCGGGACGGTGGGACAGATACGCAGTATTTT.

J is TRBJ2-3 and V is TRBV6-6; 8 bases are shared with TRBD2. Germline V gives CDR1 MNHNY, CDR2 SVGAGI (reference sequence). J was trimmed by 0 bases and V by 8 bases; bases with no gene match: 7. The CDR3 runs to 15 residues. CDR3 amino acids: CASWLAGGSTDTQYF. In nucleotides, the CDR3 is TGTGCCAGCTGGTTGGCGGGGGGCAGCACAGATACGCAGTATTTT.

This clonotype appeared a single time. The CDR3 does not close with the conserved phenylalanine or tryptophan, likely indicating a read error. The DNA is omitted, as the CDR3 cannot be located on it reliably, and the CDR3 follows TCRdb's listing. The rearrangement uses TRBV7-1 and TRBJ2-3. TRBV7-1 is classed as an ORF, of uncertain function. The CDR3 comprises 14 residues, both ends counted. CDR3 loop: CASSSLRYEQYFGN.

Points on this clonotype: The CDR3 does not close with the conserved phenylalanine or tryptophan, likely indicating a read error. Because the CDR3's place on the DNA is in doubt, the DNA is left out and the CDR3 is given as listed by TCRdb. CDR3 amino acids: CASRGEEGLLAISPSILGT. V usage is TRBV11-2 and J usage is TRBJ2-3; the tabulated D call, TRBD2, remains unverified against the DNA. Germline V CDR1 and CDR2: SGHAT, FQNNGV. The length of the CDR3 is 19 amino acids, counting both ends.

At least ten counts were recorded for this clonotype. The V and J genes are TRBV10-2 and TRBJ2-5; the D gene is possibly TRBD1 (6 bases). The CDR3 is 14 residues long. With 5 bases removed from V and 5 bases from J, the gap between germline ends came to 15 bases. Germline-derived CDR1 and CDR2 are WSHSY and SAAADI. The CDR3 coding sequence is TGCGCCAGCAGTCAACAGGGTGGGGACGAGACCCAGTACTTC. This sequence encodes CASSQQGGDETQYF.

The rearrangement joins TRBV20-1 to TRBJ2-7; D call uncertain. The DNA end lines up better with TRBJ2-4; the J call may be wrong. The CDR3 is 14 amino acids. In germline, CDR1 is DFQATT, CDR2 SNEGSKA (reference sequence). For the CDR3, the DNA is TGCAGTGCTAGCCCACCTCACGCCAAAAACATTCAGTACTTC. It is translated as CSASPPHAKNIQYF.

By sample fraction, this clonotype is medium-sized. The chain combines TRBV7-8 with TRBJ1-4; unclear D gene. CDR1 is SGHVS and CDR2 is FQNEAQ in the germline V gene. V shed 5 bases and J shed 4 bases, with 17 bases lying between them. The CDR3 is 16 residues long. As DNA, the CDR3 is TGTGCCAGCAGCCCGCCTCGTTTCGGGATTAATGAAAAACTGTTTTTT. It translates to CASSPPRFGINEKLFF.

J is TRBJ2-5 and V is TRBV4-3, with 8 bases fitting TRBD2. The CDR3 consists of 14 residues. V gave up 4 bases and J gave up 11 bases; unmatched junction bases: 12. Germline V gene lookup returns CDR1 LGHNA and CDR2 YSLEER. The CDR3 bases are TGCGCCAGCAGCCCGCGACTAGCGATGCATGAGCAGTACTTC. This translates into CASSPRLAMHEQYF.

With regard to this clonotype: Since no conserved phenylalanine or tryptophan closes the CDR3, a read error is the likely cause. The DNA is left out, because the CDR3 cannot be placed on it with certainty; the CDR3 is given as TCRdb lists it. The chain uses TRBV11-2 and TRBJ2-5; the DNA was not compared with TRBD2, the D call given in the table. Germline loops: CDR1 SGHAT, CDR2 FQNNGV. The CDR3 has 8 residues if both end residues are counted. The chain's CDR3 is CASSLVAG.

This clonotype showed up just once. Relative to the germline gene, one junction end is altered; a read error may explain this. The rearrangement links TRBV7-6 to TRBJ2-1; D is perhaps TRBD1 (6 bases). Looked up from germline, CDR1 is SGHVS and CDR2 is FNYEAQ. CDR3 length: 15 amino acids. The CDR3 region has the DNA TGTGCCAGCAGCTCACAGGGTGCGGATAATTCACCCCTCCACTTC. Protein product: CASSSQGADNSPLHF.

This clonotype rates as medium-sized (0.01 to 0.1%). V is TRBV7-8 and J is TRBJ2-5, with TRBD2 as a possible D gene (6 bases). V shed 3 bases and J shed 5 bases, with 13 bases lying between them. This CDR3 is 14 amino acids long. Germline V lookup: CDR1 SGHVS, CDR2 FQNEAQ. CDR3 coding DNA: TGTGCCAGCAGCTTGACTAGTAGAGGGGAGACCCAGTACTTC. It specifies CASSLTSRGETQYF.

This clonotype was counted at least ten times. The chain couples TRBV7-2 to TRBJ2-1; maybe TRBD1 (5 bases). The CDR3 is 15 residues long. Looked up from germline, CDR1 is SGHTA and CDR2 is FQGNSA. V was trimmed by 2 bases and J by 6 bases, leaving 14 bases between them. CDR3 amino acids: CASSLWGQGANEQFF. The CDR3 DNA is TGTGCCAGCAGCTTATGGGGTCAGGGTGCCAATGAGCAGTTCTTC.

Relative to its sample, this clonotype is medium-sized. The V call is TRBV7-6, the J call TRBJ2-3, with D hard to call. V lost 5 bases to trimming and J lost 2 bases, with 11 bases between them. CDR1 and CDR2 (germline): SGHVS, FNYEAQ. CDR3 length: 14 amino acids. The CDR3 sequence is CASSMRLSTDTQYF. CDR3 nucleotide sequence: TGTGCCAGCAGCATGAGGTTGTCCACAGATACGCAGTATTTT.

This clonotype is medium-sized in the sample. The rearrangement joins TRBV7-2 to TRBJ1-2; 8 bases line up with TRBD1. The length of the CDR3 is 14 residues. CDR1 and CDR2 from the germline V gene are SGHTA and FQGNSA. Trimming removed 5 bases from V and 5 bases from J; junction bases left unmatched: 7. The CDR3, as DNA: TGTGCCAGCAGCCCCGACAGGGGAACATATGGCTACACCTTC. Translated, it gives CASSPDRGTYGYTF.

By sample share, this clonotype is medium-sized. The rearrangement links TRBV7-2 to TRBJ2-7, with D perhaps TRBD1 (6 bases). CDR1 is SGHTA, CDR2 FQGNSA, per germline. V was pared by 4 bases and J by 2 bases, with 12 bases between. The CDR3 totals 14 residues. CDR3 DNA: TGTGCCAGCAGCTCGGACAGCGACACCTACGAGCAGTACTTC. This sequence encodes CASSSDSDTYEQYF.